This passage covers 5 T cell receptor beta chains from one sample sequenced in a study of shared clonotypes between healthy human individuals. Clones were sequenced by immunoSEQ multiplex PCR, and TCRdb holds only the in-frame ones, with some missing. The sample has about 2 million clones, around 96% seen once. The naive CD8 subset, CD45RO-negative cells positively selected for CCR7, excluded terminally differentiated effector memory CD45RA+ cells. The sample comprised naive CD8+ T cells sorted from blood. Source of these receptors: a man in his late teens or twenties in good health.

The genes are TRBV19 and TRBJ2-5; D is ambiguous. Trimming took off 5 bases at V and 0 bases at J, with 7 bases between the two ends. The CDR3 spans 13 residues. From germline, CDR1 is LNHDA and CDR2 SQIVND (reference sequence). CDR3 residues: CASSYPYQETQYF. In nucleotides, the CDR3 is TGTGCCAGTAGTTACCCCTACCAAGAGACCCAGTACTTC.

As to this clone: Other DNA sequences in this sample translate to the same CDR3. J is TRBJ2-7 and V is TRBV4-1; 9 bases fit TRBD1. The CDR3 has 14 amino acids. Germline V gene lookup returns CDR1 MGHRA and CDR2 YSYEKL. The ends lost 4 bases at V and 1 base at J; junction bases unmatched: 2. DNA for the CDR3: TGCGCCAGCAGCCTACAGGGGGCTTCCTACGAGCAGTACTTC. Its protein is CASSLQGASYEQYF.

V usage is TRBV5-1 and J usage is TRBJ1-5; 9 bases line up with TRBD1. V was clipped by 4 bases and J by 0 bases; unmatched bases: 5. The length of the CDR3 is 16 residues. Germline CDR1 reads SGHRS; CDR2 reads YFSETQ. CDR3 sequence reads: CASSPGQGFSNQPQHF. The CDR3 DNA sequence: TGCGCCAGCAGCCCGGGACAGGGATTTAGCAATCAGCCCCAGCATTTT. The full variable domain, rest sourced from reference TRBV5-1 and TRBJ1-5, is KAGVTQTPRYLIKTRGQQVTLSCSPISGHRSVSWYQQTPGQGLQFLFEYFSETQRNKGNFPGRFSGRQFSNSRSEMNVSTLELGDSALYLCASSPGQGFSNQPQHFGDGTRLSIL.

V is TRBV6-5 and J is TRBJ2-5; no definite D call. Germline CDR1 is MNHEY and CDR2 is SVGAGI. Trimming removed 5 bases at V and 5 bases at J, with 12 bases between. The CDR3 loop spans 13 amino acids. The CDR3 region is CASSRSAAETQYF. CDR3 coding DNA: TGTGCCAGCAGTAGAAGCGCGGCGGAGACCCAGTACTTC.

Turning to this clone: Other DNA sequences in this sample translate to the same CDR3. The chain employs TRBV5-5 and TRBJ2-7; TRBD1 aligns across 7 bases. The CDR3 sequence is 14 residues long. Trimming took 2 bases from V and 0 from J; bases not matched to a gene: 2. The germline gives CDR1 SGHKS, CDR2 YYEKEE (reference sequence). CDR3 protein: CASSFTGVSYEQYF. CDR3 DNA: TGTGCCAGCAGCTTCACAGGGGTCTCCTACGAGCAGTACTTC.